This TCR beta chain derives from a study of T cells in Graves' hyperthyroidism and ophthalmopathy. Study at large: Peripheral blood was obtained at initial diagnosis, preceding any treatment. Study-level findings and limits: Ophthalmopathy onset followed model prediction by a median approximately seven months.

CDR3 length: 13 residues. Looked up from germline, CDR1 is MDHEN and CDR2 is SYDVKM. The V gene lost 8 bases and the J gene lost 3 bases, with 14 bases spanning the gap. Worth noting for this clonotype: What it recognizes is unknown.

Regions amplified from RNA transcripts were the TCR beta CDR3 regions. Primed by the HTBI set, a first-round RT-PCR was run on the TCR CDR3. TCRdb redid the calling of the multiplex PCR reads with MiXCR, one entry per CDR3 protein. The sample holds about 720,000 distinct CDR3 sequences, 16% seen once. The sequenced sample was blood. The clonotype originates from a young man with Graves' hyperthyroidism. The chain carries TRBV28 and TRBJ2-7, with D perhaps given as TRBD1 or TRBD2 (5 bases each). The CDR3 reads CASARGADYEQYF. The CDR3 DNA is TGTGCCAGCGCGAGGGGAGCGGACTACGAGCAGTACTTC.